This T cell receptor beta chain emerged from a study of cytomegalovirus exposure and HLA in healthy donors. Researchers ran the PCR with 60 Vbeta and 13 Jbeta primers. The assay was immunoSEQ multiplex PCR, and TCRdb's table has in-frame clones only and misses some. The sample includes 140,000 to 150,000 clones, approximately 80% seen only once; the top ten take roughly 4.3%. General observations from the study: Later analysis showed most CMV-associated TCR beta chains appearing HLA-restricted. Rarity characterized most TCR sequences, yet some public TCRs appeared in many donors. With later analysis, a missense DCLRE1C variant became linked to TCR beta V- and J-gene trimming.

V trimming: 6 bases; J trimming: 4 bases; junction bases outside the gene matches: 7. In germline, CDR1 is MNHNS, CDR2 SASEGT. This CDR3 is 14 amino acids long. As concerns this clone: Its antigen is not identified.

The sequencing sample was made of PBMCs. The J gene is TRBJ1-2, the V gene TRBV6-1; TRBD1 matches 8 bases. The TCR originated in a male donor in good health and CMV-seronegative. The CDR3 here is CASRQGEMVYGYTF. CDR3 in DNA: TGTGCCAGCAGACAGGGGGAAATGGTCTATGGCTACACCTTC.